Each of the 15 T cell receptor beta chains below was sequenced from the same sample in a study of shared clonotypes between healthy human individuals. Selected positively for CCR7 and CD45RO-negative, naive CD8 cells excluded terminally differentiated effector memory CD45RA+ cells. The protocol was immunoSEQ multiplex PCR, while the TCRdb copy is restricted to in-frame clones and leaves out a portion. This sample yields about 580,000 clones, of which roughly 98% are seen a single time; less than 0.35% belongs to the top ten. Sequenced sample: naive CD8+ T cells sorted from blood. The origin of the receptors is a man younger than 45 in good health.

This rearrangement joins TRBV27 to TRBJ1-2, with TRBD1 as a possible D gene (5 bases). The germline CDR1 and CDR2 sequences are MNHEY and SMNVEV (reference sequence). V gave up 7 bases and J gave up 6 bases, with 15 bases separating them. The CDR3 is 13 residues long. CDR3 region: CASKGKVTDGYTF. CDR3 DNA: TGTGCCAGCAAGGGGAAAGTAACAGATGGCTACACCTTC.

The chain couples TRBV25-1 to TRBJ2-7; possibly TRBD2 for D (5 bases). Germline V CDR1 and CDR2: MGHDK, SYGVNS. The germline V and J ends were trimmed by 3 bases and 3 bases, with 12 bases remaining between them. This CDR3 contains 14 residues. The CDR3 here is CASSEQVGDYEQYF. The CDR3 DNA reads TGTGCCAGCAGTGAGCAGGTGGGAGACTACGAGCAGTACTTC.

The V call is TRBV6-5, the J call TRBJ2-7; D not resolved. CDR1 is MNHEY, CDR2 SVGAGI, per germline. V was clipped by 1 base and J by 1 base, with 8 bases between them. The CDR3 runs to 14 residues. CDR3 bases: TGTGCCAGCAGTTACTACCTGGATTCCTACGAGCAGTACTTC. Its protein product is CASSYYLDSYEQYF.

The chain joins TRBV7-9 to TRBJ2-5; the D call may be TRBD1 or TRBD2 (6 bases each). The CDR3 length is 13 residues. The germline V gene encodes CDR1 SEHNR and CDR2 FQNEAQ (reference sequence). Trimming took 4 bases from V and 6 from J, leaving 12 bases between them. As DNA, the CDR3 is TGTGCCAGCAGCTACGGGGGCGCGAAGACCCAGTACTTC. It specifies CASSYGGAKTQYF.

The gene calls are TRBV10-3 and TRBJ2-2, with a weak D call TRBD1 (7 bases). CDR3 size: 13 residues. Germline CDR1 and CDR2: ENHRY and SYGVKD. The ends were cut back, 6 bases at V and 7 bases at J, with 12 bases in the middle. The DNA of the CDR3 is TGTGCCATCAGCCAGGGGGGTCACGGGGAGCTGTTTTTT. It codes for CAISQGGHGELFF.

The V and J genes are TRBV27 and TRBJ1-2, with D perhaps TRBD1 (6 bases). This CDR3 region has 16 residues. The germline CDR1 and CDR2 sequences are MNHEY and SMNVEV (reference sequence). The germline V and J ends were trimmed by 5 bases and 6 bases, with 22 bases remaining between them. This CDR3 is CASSPNSRGLADGYTF. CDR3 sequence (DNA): TGTGCCAGCAGTCCTAACAGCAGGGGTTTGGCAGATGGCTACACCTTC.

The CDR3 loop reads CASRLGRVGYGYTF. The CDR3 nucleotides read TGTGCAAGTCGCTTAGGCAGGGTAGGCTATGGCTACACCTTC. The chain employs TRBV12-2 and TRBJ1-2; the D call in the table, TRBD1, was not verified against the DNA. TRBV12-2 has pseudogene status. The CDR3 is 14 residues long.

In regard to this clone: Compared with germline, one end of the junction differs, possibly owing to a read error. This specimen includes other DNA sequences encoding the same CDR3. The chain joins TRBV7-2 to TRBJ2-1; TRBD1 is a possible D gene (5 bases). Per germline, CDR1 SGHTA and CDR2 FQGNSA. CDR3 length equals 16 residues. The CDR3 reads CASSRPGFPGLDEQFF. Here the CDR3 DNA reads TGTGCCAGCAGCCGCCCAGGGTTTCCTGGGTTGGATGAACAGTTCTTC. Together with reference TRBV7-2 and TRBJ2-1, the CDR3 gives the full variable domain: GAGVSQSPSNKVTEKGKDVELRCDPISGHTALYWYRQSLGQGLEFLIYFQGNSAPDKSGLPSDRFSAERTGGSVSTLTIQRTQQEDSAVYLCASSRPGFPGLDEQFFGPGTRLTVL.

The CDR3 coding sequence is TGTGCCAGCAGCCGACAAACCGGGGAGCTGTTTTTT. Encoded protein: CASSRQTGELFF. The chain joins TRBV7-8 to TRBJ2-2, with unresolved D. Between the trimmed V and J ends, which lost 5 bases and 5 bases, there was a span of 6 bases. The CDR3 is 12 residues long. CDR1 SGHVS and CDR2 FQNEAQ come from the germline V gene.

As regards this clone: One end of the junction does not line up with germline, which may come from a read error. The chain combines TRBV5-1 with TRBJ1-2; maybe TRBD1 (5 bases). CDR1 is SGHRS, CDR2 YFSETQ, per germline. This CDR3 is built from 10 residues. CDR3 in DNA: TGCGCCAGCAGCTTGAGGTCGGGGCTCTTC. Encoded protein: CASSLRSGLF. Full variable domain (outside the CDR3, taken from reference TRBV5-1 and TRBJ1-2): KAGVTQTPRYLIKTRGQQVTLSCSPISGHRSVSWYQQTPGQGLQFLFEYFSETQRNKGNFPGRFSGRQFSNSRSEMNVSTLELGDSALYLCASSLRSGLFGSGTRLTVV.

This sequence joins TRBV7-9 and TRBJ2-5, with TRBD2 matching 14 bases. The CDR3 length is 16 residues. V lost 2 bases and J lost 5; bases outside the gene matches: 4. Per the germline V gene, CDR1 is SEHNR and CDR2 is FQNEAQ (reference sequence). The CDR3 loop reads CASSLIGTSGSETQYF. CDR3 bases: TGTGCCAGCAGCTTAATCGGGACTAGCGGGAGTGAGACCCAGTACTTC.

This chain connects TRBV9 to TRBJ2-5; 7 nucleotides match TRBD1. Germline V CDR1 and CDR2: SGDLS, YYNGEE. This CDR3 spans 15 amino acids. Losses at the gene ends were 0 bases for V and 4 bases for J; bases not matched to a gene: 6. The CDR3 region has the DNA TGTGCCAGCAGCGTAGCAGGGGGTGCGTCAGAGACCCAGTACTTC. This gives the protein CASSVAGGASETQYF.

CDR3 DNA sequence: TGTGCCAGCAGTAACAAGGGGATCGAGCAGTACTTC. Its protein product is CASSNKGIEQYF. The J gene is TRBJ2-7, the V gene TRBV6-6; perhaps TRBD1 as D (5 bases). The CDR3 totals 12 residues. From germline, CDR1 is MNHNY and CDR2 SVGAGI (reference sequence). V lost 5 bases, J lost 6 bases, and 11 bases lay in between.

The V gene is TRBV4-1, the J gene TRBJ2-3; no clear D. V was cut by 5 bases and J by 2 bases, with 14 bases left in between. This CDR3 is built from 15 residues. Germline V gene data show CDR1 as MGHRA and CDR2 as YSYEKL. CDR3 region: CASSSLLAVTDTQYF. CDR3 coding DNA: TGCGCCAGCAGCTCCCTCCTGGCAGTCACAGATACGCAGTATTTT.

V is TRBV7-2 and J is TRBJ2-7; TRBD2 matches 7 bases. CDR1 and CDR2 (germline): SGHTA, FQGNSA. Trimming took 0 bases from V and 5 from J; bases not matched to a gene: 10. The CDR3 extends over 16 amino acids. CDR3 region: CASSLAPGRERDEQYF. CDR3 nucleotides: TGTGCCAGCAGCTTAGCGCCGGGGAGGGAGCGGGACGAGCAGTACTTC.